These 11 T cell receptor beta chains originate from one sample sequenced in a study of tissue T cells after allogeneic stem cell transplantation. Time point in this sample: mouse harvest day 14 after allogeneic transplant. The graft held 10^6 splenic CD5+ T cells and 10^7 T-cell-depleted bone marrow cells. Some clones are missing from TCRdb's copy, which holds only in-frame ones; the method was immunoSEQ multiplex PCR. The table records under 3,500 clones, approximately 46% of them present only once. Sequenced: gut tissue. The source is a female BALB/c mouse given C57BL/6 T cells with graft-versus-host disease after an allogeneic hematopoietic cell transplant.

Details on this clone: The genes are named according to mouse. Partial CDR3 DNA: TGTGCCAGCAGCTTATTGGGTAGTCAAAACACCTTGTAC. Protein: CASSLLGSQNTLY. The complete CDR3 reads CASSLLGSQNTLYF. V gene TRBV3 combines with J gene TRBJ2-4; D not resolved. The sequence runs out 1 residue before the end of the CDR3; the remainder is reconstructed from the germline J gene. CDR3 length: 14 residues. The germline V gene encodes CDR1 SNHLY and CDR2 FYNGKV (reference sequence). V shed 2 bases and J shed 0 bases, with 6 bases lying between them.

This clone was observed a few times. Genes here carry mouse names. Here the CDR3 reads CASSLELGVYEQYF. The sequenced part of the CDR3 DNA is TGTGCAAGCAGCTTAGAACTGGGGGTCTATGAACAGTAC. The chain carries TRBV16 and TRBJ2-7; 8 bases match TRBD2. Read data end 1 residue before the CDR3 end; the end is taken from the germline J gene. Looked up from germline, CDR1 is SGHSA and CDR2 is FRNQAP. The J segment lost 3 bases and the V segment lost 0 bases, leaving 1 base of the junction unmatched. This CDR3 region has 14 residues.

This clone was observed a handful of times. Mouse gene names apply. The read ends 1 residue before the CDR3 terminus; that terminus is restored from the germline J gene. The gene calls are TRBV26 and TRBJ2-2; D is possibly TRBD1 (6 bases). The CDR3 is 15 residues long. Looked up from germline, CDR1 is KGHPV and CDR2 is FQNQEV (reference sequence). The V gene lost 3 bases and the J gene lost 3 bases, with 11 bases spanning the gap. CDR3 residues: CASSLQGWDTGQLYF. CDR3 DNA, as far as it was read: TGTGCCAGCAGTCTACAGGGCTGGGACACCGGGCAGCTCTAC.

A few counts support this clone. The gene names given are mouse names. The read finishes 1 residue shy of the CDR3 end, and the germline J gene is used to complete it. The rearrangement links TRBV3 to TRBJ2-3; no reliable D call. This CDR3 contains 13 residues. Deletions cut 5 bases from V and 1 base from J, with 7 bases between. Germline V gene sequence: CDR1 SNHLY, CDR2 FYNGKV (reference sequence). CDR3 DNA (partial): TGTGCCAGCAGCCGAGGGCGTGCAGAAACGCTGTAT. This sequence encodes CASSRGRAETLY. The complete CDR3 sequence is CASSRGRAETLYF.

Remarks on this clone: The gene names given are mouse names. The read terminates 1 residue ahead of where the CDR3 ends, so the germline J gene completes it. The chain has TRBV19 and TRBJ2-5; 9 nucleotides line up with TRBD1. The V gene's germline CDR1 is FNHDT and CDR2 SITEND (reference sequence). This CDR3 spans 14 amino acids. After removal of 2 bases from V and 6 bases from J, the junction contained 4 bases not matched to a gene. The CDR3 spells CASSMWTGEDTQYF. Incomplete CDR3 DNA: TGTGCCAGCAGTATGTGGACAGGGGAGGACACCCAGTAC.

Turning to this clone: Mouse gene names apply. The read falls 1 residue short of the CDR3 end, and the missing part is taken from the germline J gene. The chain couples TRBV23 to TRBJ2-5; TRBD2 is the table's D call, not checked against the DNA. CDR1 is KGHTA and CDR2 is FQNQQP in the germline V gene. The CDR3 is made up of 13 amino acids. This CDR3 is CSSSQLGMDTQYF. Incomplete CDR3 DNA: TGCTCCAGCAGTCAGCTGGGGATGGACACCCAGTAC.

Turning to this clone: Gene names refer to mouse genes. The read ends 1 residue shy of where the CDR3 ends; the end is completed using the germline J gene. The chain uses TRBV26 and TRBJ2-2, with D tentatively TRBD1 (6 bases). This CDR3 is 15 amino acids long. V was trimmed by 1 base and J by 4 bases, leaving 10 bases between them. Germline V gene sequence: CDR1 KGHPV, CDR2 FQNQEV (reference sequence). The sequenced part of the CDR3 DNA is TGTGCCAGCAGTCTGTACAGGGAGAGCACCGGGCAGCTCTAC. This codes for CASSLYRESTGQLY. The whole CDR3 protein reads CASSLYRESTGQLYF.

By proportion, this clone is large. Mouse gene names apply. Coverage ceases 1 residue before the CDR3 finishes, and the germline J gene fills in the end. This chain uses TRBV13-1 with TRBJ1-3, with 8 positions matching TRBD1. Germline assignment: CDR1 NSHNY and CDR2 SYGAGN. V lost 5 bases and J lost 3; bases outside the gene matches: 4. There are 14 residues in the CDR3. CDR3 bases read: TGTGCCAGCAGAGACAGGGGAGGTGGAAATACGCTCTAT. Amino acid sequence: CASRDRGGGNTLY. The full CDR3 reads CASRDRGGGNTLYF.

Regarding this clone: Genes here carry mouse names. The CDR3 spells CATGANYAEQFF. Partial CDR3 DNA: TGTGCCACCGGGGCAAACTATGCTGAGCAGTTC. The V call is TRBV19, the J call TRBJ2-1; D is tentatively TRBD1 or TRBD2 (5 bases each). The read comes to an end 1 residue before the CDR3 does, leaving the germline J gene to fill in the end. The CDR3 length is 12 residues. Looked up from germline, CDR1 is FNHDT and CDR2 is SITEND (reference sequence). Trimming stripped 9 bases from V and 1 base from J, with 8 bases between. Variable domain in full (rest from reference TRBV19 and TRBJ2-1): GGIITQTPKFLIGQEGQKLTLKCQQNFNHDTMYWYRQDSGKGLRLIYYSITENDLQKGDLSEGYDASREKKSSFSLTVTSAQKNEMAVFLCATGANYAEQFFGPGTRLTVL.

In the case of this clone: Mouse gene names apply. The missing CDR3 end, 1 residue past where the read stops, is filled in from the germline J gene. J is TRBJ2-1 and V is TRBV26, with 7 bases that match TRBD1. CDR3 length: 14 residues. Germline V gene lookup returns CDR1 KGHPV and CDR2 FQNQEV (reference sequence). V lost 4 bases to trimming and J lost 1 base; unmatched junction nucleotides: 1. The CDR3 reads CASSRQGNYAEQFF. The CDR3 bases that were read are TGTGCCAGCAGTCGACAGGGAAACTATGCTGAGCAGTTC.

A few counts support this clone. Gene names and germline refer to mouse. The read gets to within 1 residue of the CDR3 end, and the germline J gene fills in the rest. V and J are TRBV13-2 and TRBJ2-7; 7 bases align to TRBD1. Germline-derived CDR1 and CDR2 are NNHNN and SYGAGS (reference sequence). The CDR3 is made up of 13 amino acids. V lost 2 bases and J lost 2; bases outside the gene matches: 1. The CDR3 loop is CASGEGQPYEQYF. CDR3 DNA, as far as it was read: TGTGCCAGCGGTGAGGGACAGCCCTATGAACAGTAC.